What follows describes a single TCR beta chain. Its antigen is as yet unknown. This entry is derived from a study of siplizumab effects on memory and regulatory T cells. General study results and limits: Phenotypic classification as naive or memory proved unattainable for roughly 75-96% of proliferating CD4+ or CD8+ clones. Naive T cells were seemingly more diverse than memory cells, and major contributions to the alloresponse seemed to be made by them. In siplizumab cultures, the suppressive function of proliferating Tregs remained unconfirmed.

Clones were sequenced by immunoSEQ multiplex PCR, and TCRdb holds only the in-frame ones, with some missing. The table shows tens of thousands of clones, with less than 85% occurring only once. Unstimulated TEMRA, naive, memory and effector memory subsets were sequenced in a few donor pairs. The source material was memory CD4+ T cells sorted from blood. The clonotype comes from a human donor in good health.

The CDR3 spells CASSLNGLATDTQYF. DNA of the CDR3: TGTGCCAGCAGCTTAAACGGTCTAGCCACAGATACGCAGTATTTT. J is TRBJ2-3 and V is TRBV7-3; tentative D call: TRBD2 (5 bases). Looked up from germline, CDR1 is SGHTA and CDR2 is FQGTGA. The V gene lost 1 base and the J gene lost 2 bases, with 10 bases spanning the gap. This CDR3 has 15 amino acids. Drawing the rest from reference TRBV7-3 and TRBJ2-3, the complete variable domain is GAGVSQTPSNKVTEKGKYVELRCDPISGHTALYWYRQSLGQGPEFLIYFQGTGAADDSGLPNDRFFAVRPEGSVSTLKIQRTERGDSAVYLCASSLNGLATDTQYFGPGTRLTVL.